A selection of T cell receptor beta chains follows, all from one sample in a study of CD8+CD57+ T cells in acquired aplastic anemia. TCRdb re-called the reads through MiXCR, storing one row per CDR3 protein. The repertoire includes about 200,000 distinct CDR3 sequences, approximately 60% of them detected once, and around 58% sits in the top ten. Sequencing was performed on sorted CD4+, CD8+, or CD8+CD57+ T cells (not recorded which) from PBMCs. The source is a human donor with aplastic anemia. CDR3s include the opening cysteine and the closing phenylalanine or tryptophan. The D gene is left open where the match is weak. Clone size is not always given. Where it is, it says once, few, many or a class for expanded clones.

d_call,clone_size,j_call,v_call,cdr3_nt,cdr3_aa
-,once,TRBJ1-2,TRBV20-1,TGCAGTGCTAGGGGACAAACGGGTTATGGCTACACCTTC,CSARGQTGYGYTF
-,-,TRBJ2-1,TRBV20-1,TGCAGTGCTAGACGACTATTGGGGTCTCGAAATGAGCAGTCCTTC,CSARRLLGSRNEQSF
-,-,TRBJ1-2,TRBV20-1,TGCAGTGCTTGGACAGCATCCTATGACTACACCTTC,CSAWTASYDYTF
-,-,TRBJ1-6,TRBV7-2,TGTGCCAGTATGAGAGATTATAATTCACCCCTCCACTTT,CASMRDYNSPLHF
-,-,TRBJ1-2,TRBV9,TGTGCCAGCAGCCTTCGGGACACGGGCAGCTATGGCTACACCTTC,CASSLRDTGSYGYTF
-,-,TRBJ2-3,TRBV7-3,TGTGCCAGCAGCCGCCGTCGGGGCGGCACAGATACGCAGTATTTT,CASSRRRGGTDTQYF
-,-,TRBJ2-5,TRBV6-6,TGTGTCCAACGGCTCGGCCGCCTCCTCCAAGAGACCCAGTACTTC,CVQRLGRLLQETQYF
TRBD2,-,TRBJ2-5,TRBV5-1,TGCGCCAGCAGCTCCAGACTAGCGGGGGACTACCAAGAGACCCAGTACTTC,CASSSRLAGDYQETQYF
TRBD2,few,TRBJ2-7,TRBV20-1,TGCAGTGCTAGAGAGACAGCGGGAGACGTATACGAGCAGTACTTC,CSARETAGDVYEQYF
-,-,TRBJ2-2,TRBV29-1,TGCAGCGCTGGTTTGGGGCGAGGCACCGGGGAGCTGTTTTTT,CSAGLGRGTGELFF
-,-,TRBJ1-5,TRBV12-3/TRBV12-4,TGTGCCAGCAGGGGCGAGGAGGCGCTACCGCCCCAGCATTTT,CASRGEEALPPQHF
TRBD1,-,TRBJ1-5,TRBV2,TGTGCCAGCAGTGGGCCCGGCAGGGGGCCCTATCAGCCCCAGCATTTT,CASSGPGRGPYQPQHF
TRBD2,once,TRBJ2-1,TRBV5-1,TGCGCCAGCAGCTTGGATACTAGCGGGGGTGATGAGCAGTTCTTC,CASSLDTSGGDEQFF
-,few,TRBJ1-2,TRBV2,TGTGCCAGCAGGATCCGGGACTCTCCCTATGGCTACACCTTC,CASRIRDSPYGYTF
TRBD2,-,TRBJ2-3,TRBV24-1,TGTGCCACCAGCGCAGCGGGGGGCACAGATACGCAGTATTTT,CATSAAGGTDTQYF
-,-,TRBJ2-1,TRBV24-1,TGTGCCACCAGTGACCGACGGTTCCCCTACAATGAGCAGTTCTTC,CATSDRRFPYNEQFF
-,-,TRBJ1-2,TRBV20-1,TGCAGTGCTAGTATTCCAGGGCAGGATGGCTACACCTTC,CSASIPGQDGYTF
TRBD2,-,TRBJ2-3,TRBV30,TGTGCCTGGAACGTAGCGGGAGGACGGGATACGCAGTATTTT,CAWNVAGGRDTQYF
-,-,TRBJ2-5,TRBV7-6,TGTGCCAGCAGCTCCGGAATCGGCACTGGAGAGACCCAGTACTTC,CASSSGIGTGETQYF
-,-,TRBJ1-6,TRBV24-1,TGTGCCACCAGTGATCCCCAGACAGGTTATAATTCACCCCTCCACTTT,CATSDPQTGYNSPLHF
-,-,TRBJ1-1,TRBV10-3,TGTGCCATCAGTGAGTCAGGGTTAGGGAACACTGAAGCTTTCTTT,CAISESGLGNTEAFF
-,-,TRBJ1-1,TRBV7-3,TGTGCCAGCAGCGCAGACAGTAACACTGAAGCTTTCTTT,CASSADSNTEAFF
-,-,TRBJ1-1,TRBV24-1,TGTGCCACCAGTGAAGGCAGGGAGAACACTGAAGCTTTCTTT,CATSEGRENTEAFF
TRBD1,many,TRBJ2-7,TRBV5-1,TGCGCCAGCGGCCGGGACAGCTCCTACGAGCAGTACTTC,CASGRDSSYEQYF
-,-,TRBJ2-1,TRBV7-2,TGTGCCAGCAGACCCAGGGCGTCTCCCCGGGAGCAGTTCTTC,CASRPRASPREQFF
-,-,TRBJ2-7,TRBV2,TGTGCCAGCGGTTACAGCTTTGGGGAGCAGTACTTC,CASGYSFGEQYF
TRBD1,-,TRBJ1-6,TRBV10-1,TGCGCCAGCAGCGCAGAGACAGGGGAGCTGTCCTATAATTCACCCCTCCACTTT,CASSAETGELSYNSPLHF
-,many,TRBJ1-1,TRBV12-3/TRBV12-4,TGTGCCAGCAGTGAGGCCGGCAGCCCCACTGAAGCTTTCTTT,CASSEAGSPTEAFF
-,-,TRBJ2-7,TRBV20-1,TGCAGTGCTAGAGTCCAGGGAGAGCAGTACTTC,CSARVQGEQYF
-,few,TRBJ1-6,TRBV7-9,TGTGCCAGCAGCTCCGGCGGGGGGAATTCACCCCTCCACTTT,CASSSGGGNSPLHF
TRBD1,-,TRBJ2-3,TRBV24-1,TGTGCCACCAGCCCGACAGGGAAGGCAGATACGCAGTATTTT,CATSPTGKADTQYF
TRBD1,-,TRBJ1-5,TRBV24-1,TGTGCCAGCAGTGAAGTTAGGCAGGGGGCGAGATATCGTAGCAATCAGCCCCAGCATTTT,CASSEVRQGARYRSNQPQHF
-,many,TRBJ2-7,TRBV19,TGTGCCAGTAGTGCCCCGCTGGGGGGGGGCAGGGGCTACGAGCAGTACTTC,CASSAPLGGGRGYEQYF
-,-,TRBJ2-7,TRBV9,TGTGCCAGCAGCCCGGGGACTGCACGGCACGAGCAGTACTTC,CASSPGTARHEQYF
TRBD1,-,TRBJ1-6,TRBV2,TGTGCCAGCATGGGACAGGGTACTAATAATTCACCCCTCCACTTT,CASMGQGTNNSPLHF
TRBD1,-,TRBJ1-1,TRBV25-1,TGTGCCAGCAGTGAAATATTAGGGACAGGGGGCACTGAAGCTTTCTTT,CASSEILGTGGTEAFF
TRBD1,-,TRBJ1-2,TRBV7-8,TGTGCCAGCAGCGATAGGGACAGTAACTATGGCTACACCTTC,CASSDRDSNYGYTF